This TCR beta chain was sequenced during a study of blood T cell repertoires in COVID-19. Study overall: T cells, B-cell-depleted T cells, or PBMCs provided the cDNA or gDNA that served as material.

Only a few counts were recorded for this clone. Germline assignment: CDR1 LGHNA and CDR2 YNFKEQ. The ends were cut back, 0 bases at V and 3 bases at J, with 12 bases in the middle. This CDR3 is 15 amino acids long. As handled by the study authors: By means of reference gene primer amplification, nucleated cell counts were estimated. Produced via immunoSEQ multiplex PCR; TCRdb's table is partial and in-frame only. The DNA was the basis for D and trimming; V, J and clone size are from that table. The table includes about 200,000 clones, around nine tenths detected once. Sequenced input: peripheral blood. This clonotype was sampled from a man aged 18 to 29 with active or convalescent COVID-19. This chain joins TRBV4-2 and TRBJ2-7, with D tentatively TRBD1 (6 bases). DNA of the CDR3: TGTGCCAGCAGCCAAGAAGCAGGGGCCCACTACGAGCAGTACTTC. Translating gives CASSQEAGAHYEQYF.